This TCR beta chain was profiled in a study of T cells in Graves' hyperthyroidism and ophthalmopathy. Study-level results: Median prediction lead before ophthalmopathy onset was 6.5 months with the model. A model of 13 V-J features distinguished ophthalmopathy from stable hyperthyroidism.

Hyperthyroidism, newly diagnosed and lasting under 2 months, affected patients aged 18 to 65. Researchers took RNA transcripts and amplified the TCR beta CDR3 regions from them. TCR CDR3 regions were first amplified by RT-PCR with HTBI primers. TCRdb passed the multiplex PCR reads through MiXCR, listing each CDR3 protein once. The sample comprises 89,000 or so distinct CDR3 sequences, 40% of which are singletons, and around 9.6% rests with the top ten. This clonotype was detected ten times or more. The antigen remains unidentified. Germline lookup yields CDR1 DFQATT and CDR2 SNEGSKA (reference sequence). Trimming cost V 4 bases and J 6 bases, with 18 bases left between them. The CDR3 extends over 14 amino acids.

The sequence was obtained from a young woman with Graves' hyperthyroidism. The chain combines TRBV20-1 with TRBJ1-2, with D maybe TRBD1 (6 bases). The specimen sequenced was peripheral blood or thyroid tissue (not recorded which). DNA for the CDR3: TGCAGTGCTACACTCTACAGGGTCAGGGATGGCTACACCTTC. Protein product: CSATLYRVRDGYTF.